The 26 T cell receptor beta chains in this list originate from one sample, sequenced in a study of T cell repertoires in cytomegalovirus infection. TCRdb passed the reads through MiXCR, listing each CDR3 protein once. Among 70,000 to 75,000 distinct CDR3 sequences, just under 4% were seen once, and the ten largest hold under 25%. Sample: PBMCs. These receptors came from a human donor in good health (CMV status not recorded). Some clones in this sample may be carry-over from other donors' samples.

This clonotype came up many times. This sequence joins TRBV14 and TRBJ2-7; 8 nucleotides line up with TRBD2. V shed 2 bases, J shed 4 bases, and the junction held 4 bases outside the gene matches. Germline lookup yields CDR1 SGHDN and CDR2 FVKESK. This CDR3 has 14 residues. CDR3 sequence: CASSQRGGAYEQYF. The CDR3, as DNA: TGTGCCAGCAGCCAACGGGGGGGAGCATACGAGCAGTACTTC.

Written as DNA, the CDR3 is TGTGCCAGCAGCTTAGGGTCAGCGGGAGGCCGTACACAGTACTTC. It encodes CASSLGSAGGRTQYF. The V gene is TRBV7-8, the J gene TRBJ2-7; 9 bases align to TRBD2. The CDR3 has 15 amino acids. Trimming cost V 1 base and J 10 bases; bases outside gene matches: 11. CDR1 SGHVS and CDR2 FQNEAQ come from the germline V gene.

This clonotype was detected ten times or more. DNA for the CDR3: TGTGCCAGCAGCTTAGCCGGGAATGGCTACACCTTC. Protein sequence: CASSLAGNGYTF. The gene calls are TRBV7-4 and TRBJ1-2; D is uncertain. V was shortened by 0 bases and J by 6 bases, with 5 bases between the two germline ends. From germline, CDR1 is SGHVT and CDR2 SQSDAQ. This CDR3 region has 12 residues.

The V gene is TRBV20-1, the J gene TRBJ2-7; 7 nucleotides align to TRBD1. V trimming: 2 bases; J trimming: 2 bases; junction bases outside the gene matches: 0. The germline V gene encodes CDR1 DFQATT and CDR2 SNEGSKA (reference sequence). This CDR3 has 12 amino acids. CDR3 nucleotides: TGCAGTGCTAGAAGGGGGCCCTACGAGCAGTACTTC. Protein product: CSARRGPYEQYF.

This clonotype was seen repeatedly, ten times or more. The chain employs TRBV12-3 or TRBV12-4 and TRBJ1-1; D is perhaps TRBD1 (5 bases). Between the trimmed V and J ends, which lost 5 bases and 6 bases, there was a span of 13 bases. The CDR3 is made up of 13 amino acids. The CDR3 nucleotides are TGTGCCAGCAGTAGTCAGGGAAGGTCTGAAGCTTTCTTT. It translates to CASSSQGRSEAFF.

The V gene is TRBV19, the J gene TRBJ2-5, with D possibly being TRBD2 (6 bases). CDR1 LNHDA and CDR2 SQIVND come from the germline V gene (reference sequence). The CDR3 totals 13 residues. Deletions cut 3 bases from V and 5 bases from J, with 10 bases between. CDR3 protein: CASSMTGVETQYF. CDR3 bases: TGTGCCAGTAGTATGACGGGAGTCGAGACCCAGTACTTC.

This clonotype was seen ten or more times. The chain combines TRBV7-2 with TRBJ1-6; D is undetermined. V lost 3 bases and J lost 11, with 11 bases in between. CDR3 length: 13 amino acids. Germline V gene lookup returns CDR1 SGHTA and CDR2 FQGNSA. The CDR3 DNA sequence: TGTGCCAGCAGCTTTAAAAGAGAAACACCCCTCCACTTT. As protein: CASSFKRETPLHF.

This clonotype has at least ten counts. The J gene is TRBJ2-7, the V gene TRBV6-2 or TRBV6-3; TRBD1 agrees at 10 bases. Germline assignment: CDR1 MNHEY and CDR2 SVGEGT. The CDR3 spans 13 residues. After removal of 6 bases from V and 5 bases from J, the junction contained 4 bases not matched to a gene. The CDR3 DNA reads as TGTGCCAGCAGAGACAGGGGGCTGGACGAGCAGTACTTC. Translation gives CASRDRGLDEQYF.

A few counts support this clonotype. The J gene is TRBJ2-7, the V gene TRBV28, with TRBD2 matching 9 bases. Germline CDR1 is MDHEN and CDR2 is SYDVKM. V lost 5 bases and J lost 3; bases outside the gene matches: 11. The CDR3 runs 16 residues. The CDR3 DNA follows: TGTGCCAGCAGTAGCAGGATTGCTAGCGGGATCTACGAGCAGTACTTC. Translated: CASSSRIASGIYEQYF.

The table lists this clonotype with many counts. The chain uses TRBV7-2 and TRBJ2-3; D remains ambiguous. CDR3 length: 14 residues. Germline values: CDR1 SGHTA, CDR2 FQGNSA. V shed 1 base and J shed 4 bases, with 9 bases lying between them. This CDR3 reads CASSLVQVADTQYF. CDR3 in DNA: TGTGCCAGCAGCTTAGTGCAGGTGGCAGATACGCAGTATTTT.

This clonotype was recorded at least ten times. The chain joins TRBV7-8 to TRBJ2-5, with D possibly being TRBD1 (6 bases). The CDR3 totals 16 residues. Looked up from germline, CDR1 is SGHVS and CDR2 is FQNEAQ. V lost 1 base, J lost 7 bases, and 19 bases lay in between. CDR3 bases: TGTGCCAGCAGCTTAGAGGTTACAGGGCTGTCTGGGACCCAGTACTTC. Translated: CASSLEVTGLSGTQYF.

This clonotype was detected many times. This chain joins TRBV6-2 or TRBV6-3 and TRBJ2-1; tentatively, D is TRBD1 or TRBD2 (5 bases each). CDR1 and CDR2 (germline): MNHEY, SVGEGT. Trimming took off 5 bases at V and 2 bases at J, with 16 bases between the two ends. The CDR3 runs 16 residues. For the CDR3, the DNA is TGTGCCAGCAGTGAAGAGGGGTTTACCCCCTACAATGAGCAGTTCTTC. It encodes CASSEEGFTPYNEQFF.

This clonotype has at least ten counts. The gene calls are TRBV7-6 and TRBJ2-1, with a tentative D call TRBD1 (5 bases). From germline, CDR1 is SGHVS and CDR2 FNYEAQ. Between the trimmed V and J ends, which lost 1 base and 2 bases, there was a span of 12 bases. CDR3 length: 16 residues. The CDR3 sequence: CASSLEGSAAYNEQFF. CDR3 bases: TGTGCCAGCAGCTTAGAGGGGTCGGCAGCCTACAATGAGCAGTTCTTC.

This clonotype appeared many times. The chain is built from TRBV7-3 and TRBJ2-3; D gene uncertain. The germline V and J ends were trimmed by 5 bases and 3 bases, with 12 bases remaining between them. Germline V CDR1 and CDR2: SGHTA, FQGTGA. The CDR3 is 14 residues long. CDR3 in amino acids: CASSHHQATDTQYF. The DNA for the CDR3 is TGTGCCAGCAGCCATCACCAAGCGACAGATACGCAGTATTTT.

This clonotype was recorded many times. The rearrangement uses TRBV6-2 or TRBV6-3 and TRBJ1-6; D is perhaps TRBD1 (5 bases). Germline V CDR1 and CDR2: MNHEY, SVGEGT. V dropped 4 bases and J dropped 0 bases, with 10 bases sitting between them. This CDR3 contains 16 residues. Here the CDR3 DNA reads TGTGCCAGCAGTTCCTACAGGAGCTCCTATAATTCACCCCTCCACTTT. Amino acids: CASSSYRSSYNSPLHF.

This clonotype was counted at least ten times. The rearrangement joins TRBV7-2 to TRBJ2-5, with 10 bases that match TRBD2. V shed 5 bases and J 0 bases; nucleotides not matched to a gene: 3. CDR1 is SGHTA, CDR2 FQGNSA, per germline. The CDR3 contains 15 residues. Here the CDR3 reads CASSNLAGDQETQYF. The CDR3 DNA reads TGTGCCAGCAGCAACCTAGCGGGGGACCAAGAGACCCAGTACTTC.

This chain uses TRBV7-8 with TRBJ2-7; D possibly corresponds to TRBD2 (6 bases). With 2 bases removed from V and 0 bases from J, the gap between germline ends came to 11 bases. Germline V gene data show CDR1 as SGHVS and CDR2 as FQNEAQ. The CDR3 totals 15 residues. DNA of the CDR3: TGTGCCAGCAGCTTAAGTGGGGGGAGCTCCTACGAGCAGTACTTC. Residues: CASSLSGGSSYEQYF.

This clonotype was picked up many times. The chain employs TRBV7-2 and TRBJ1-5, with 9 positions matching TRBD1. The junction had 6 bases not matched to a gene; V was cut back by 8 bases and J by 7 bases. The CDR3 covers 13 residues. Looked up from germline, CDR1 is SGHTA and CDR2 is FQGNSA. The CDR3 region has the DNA TGTGCCAGCGGAACAGGGGGCTGGCAGCCCCAGCATTTT. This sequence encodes CASGTGGWQPQHF.

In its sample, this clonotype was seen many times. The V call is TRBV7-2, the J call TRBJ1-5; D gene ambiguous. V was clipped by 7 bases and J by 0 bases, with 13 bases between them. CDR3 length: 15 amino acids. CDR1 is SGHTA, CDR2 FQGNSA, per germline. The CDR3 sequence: CASTIGGNSNQPQHF. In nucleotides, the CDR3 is TGTGCCAGCACCATAGGAGGGAATAGCAATCAGCCCCAGCATTTT. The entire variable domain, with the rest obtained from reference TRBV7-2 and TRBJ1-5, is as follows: GAGVSQSPSNKVTEKGKDVELRCDPISGHTALYWYRQSLGQGLEFLIYFQGNSAPDKSGLPSDRFSAERTGGSVSTLTIQRTQQEDSAVYLCASTIGGNSNQPQHFGDGTRLSIL.

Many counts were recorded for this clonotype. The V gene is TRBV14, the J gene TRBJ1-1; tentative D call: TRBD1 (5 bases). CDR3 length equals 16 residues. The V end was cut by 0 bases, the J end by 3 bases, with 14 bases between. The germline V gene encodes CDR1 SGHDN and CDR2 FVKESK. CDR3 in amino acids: CASSQDPWGRYTEAFF. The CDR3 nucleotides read TGTGCCAGCAGCCAAGATCCCTGGGGGAGGTACACTGAAGCTTTCTTT.

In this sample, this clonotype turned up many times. CDR3: CASSLTTNSPLHF. The CDR3 DNA follows: TGTGCCAGCAGCCTAACGACCAATTCACCCCTCCACTTT. The chain joins TRBV7-2 to TRBJ1-6, with D hard to call. The germline gives CDR1 SGHTA, CDR2 FQGNSA. V was pared by 5 bases and J by 7 bases, with 9 bases between. The CDR3 runs 13 residues.

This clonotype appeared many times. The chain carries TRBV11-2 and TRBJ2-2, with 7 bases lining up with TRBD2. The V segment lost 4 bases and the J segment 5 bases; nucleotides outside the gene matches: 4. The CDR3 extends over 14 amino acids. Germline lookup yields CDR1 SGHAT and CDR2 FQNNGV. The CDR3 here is CASSWGGETGELFF. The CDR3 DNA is TGTGCCAGCAGCTGGGGGGGTGAAACCGGGGAGCTGTTTTTT.

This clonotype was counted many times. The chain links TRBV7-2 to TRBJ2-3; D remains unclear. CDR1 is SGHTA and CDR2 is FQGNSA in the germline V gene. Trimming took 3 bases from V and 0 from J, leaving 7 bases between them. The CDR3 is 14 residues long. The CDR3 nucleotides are TGTGCCAGCAGCTTTGGGCAAAGCACAGATACGCAGTATTTT. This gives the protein CASSFGQSTDTQYF.

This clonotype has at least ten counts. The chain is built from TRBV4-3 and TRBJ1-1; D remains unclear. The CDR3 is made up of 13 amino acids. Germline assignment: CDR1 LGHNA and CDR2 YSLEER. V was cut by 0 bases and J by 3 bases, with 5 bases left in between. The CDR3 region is CASSQDLYTEAFF. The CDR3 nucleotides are TGCGCCAGCAGCCAAGATCTGTACACTGAAGCTTTCTTT.

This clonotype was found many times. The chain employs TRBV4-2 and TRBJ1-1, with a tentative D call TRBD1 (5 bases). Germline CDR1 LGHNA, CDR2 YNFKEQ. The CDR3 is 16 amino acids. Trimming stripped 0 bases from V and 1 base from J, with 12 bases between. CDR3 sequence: CASSQEGFRANTEAFF. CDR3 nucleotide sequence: TGTGCCAGCAGCCAAGAAGGTTTCAGGGCGAACACTGAAGCTTTCTTT.

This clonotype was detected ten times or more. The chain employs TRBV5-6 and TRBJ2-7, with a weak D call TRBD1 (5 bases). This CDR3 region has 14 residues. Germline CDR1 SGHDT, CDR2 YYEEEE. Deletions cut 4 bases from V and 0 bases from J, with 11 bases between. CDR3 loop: CASSRPTVSYEQYF. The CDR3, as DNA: TGTGCCAGCAGCCGTCCGACAGTCTCCTACGAGCAGTACTTC.